The 3 T cell receptor beta chains listed next were all sequenced from one sample in a study of blood T cell repertoires in COVID-19. Sequenced by immunoSEQ multiplex PCR; TCRdb stores in-frame clones only, minus some. This table has 280,000 or so clones, 85% appearing once. Sample: PBMCs or T cells enriched from blood (not recorded which). Every receptor here comes from a woman in her forties or fifties who had recovered from COVID-19.

The rearrangement uses TRBV27 and TRBJ2-6, with TRBD1 matching 9 bases. With 5 bases clipped from V and 0 bases from J, the junction kept 11 bases outside the gene matches. Germline assignment: CDR1 MNHEY and CDR2 SMNVEV (reference sequence). There are 19 residues in the CDR3. CDR3 DNA sequence: TGTGCCAGCAGTCCCTGGAAGGGACAGGGAAGCTCTGGGGCCAACGTCCTGACTTTC. Translating it yields CASSPWKGQGSSGANVLTF. Combining the CDR3 with reference TRBV27 and TRBJ2-6 gives the whole variable domain EAQVTQNPRYLITVTGKKLTVTCSQNMNHEYMSWYRQDPGLGLRQIYYSMNVEVTDKGDVPEGYKVSRKEKRNFPLILESPSPNQTSLYFCASSPWKGQGSSGANVLTFGAGSRLTVL.

V is TRBV2 and J is TRBJ2-7; the D is unclear. CDR3 length: 14 amino acids. Per the germline V gene, CDR1 is SNHLY and CDR2 is FYNNEI. V lost 5 bases to trimming and J lost 6 bases, with 17 bases between them. Written as DNA, the CDR3 is TGTGCCAGCAGTTTAACGGGTGCCCTCTCCGAGCAGTACTTC. This sequence encodes CASSLTGALSEQYF. The variable domain in full, with the rest retrieved from reference TRBV2 and TRBJ2-7, is EPEVTQTPSHQVTQMGQEVILRCVPISNHLYFYWYRQILGQKVEFLVSFYNNEISEKSEIFDDQFSVERPDGSNFTLKIRSTKLEDSAMYFCASSLTGALSEQYFGPGTRLTVT.

The V call is TRBV5-1, the J call TRBJ2-3; 11 bases line up with TRBD2. The V segment lost 7 bases and the J segment 4 bases; nucleotides outside the gene matches: 11. The CDR3 is 16 amino acids. Germline CDR1 reads SGHRS; CDR2 reads YFSETQ. In DNA form, the CDR3 reads TGCGCCAGCGGTACAATTAGCGGGGGGGCGGCAGATACGCAGTATTTT. It codes for CASGTISGGAADTQYF.